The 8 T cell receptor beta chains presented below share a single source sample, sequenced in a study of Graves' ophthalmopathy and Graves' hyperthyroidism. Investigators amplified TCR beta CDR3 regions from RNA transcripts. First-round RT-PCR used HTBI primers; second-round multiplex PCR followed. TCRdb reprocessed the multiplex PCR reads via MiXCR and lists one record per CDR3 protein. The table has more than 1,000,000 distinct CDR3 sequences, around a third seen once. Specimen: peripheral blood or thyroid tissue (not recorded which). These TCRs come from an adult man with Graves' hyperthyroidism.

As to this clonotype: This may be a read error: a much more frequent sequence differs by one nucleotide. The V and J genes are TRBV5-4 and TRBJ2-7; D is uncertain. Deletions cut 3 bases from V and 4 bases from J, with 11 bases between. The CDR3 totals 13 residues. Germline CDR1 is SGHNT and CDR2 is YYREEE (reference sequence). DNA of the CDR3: TGTGCCAGCAGCTCGTTGACCGCTTACGAGCAGTACTTC. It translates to CASSSLTAYEQYF.

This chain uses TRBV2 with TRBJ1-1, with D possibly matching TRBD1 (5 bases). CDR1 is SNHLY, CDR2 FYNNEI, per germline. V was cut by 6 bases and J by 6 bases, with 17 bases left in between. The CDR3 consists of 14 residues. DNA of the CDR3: TGTGCCAGCAGACCTCCTCCCCCGGGACCTGAAGCTTTCTTT. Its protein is CASRPPPPGPEAFF.

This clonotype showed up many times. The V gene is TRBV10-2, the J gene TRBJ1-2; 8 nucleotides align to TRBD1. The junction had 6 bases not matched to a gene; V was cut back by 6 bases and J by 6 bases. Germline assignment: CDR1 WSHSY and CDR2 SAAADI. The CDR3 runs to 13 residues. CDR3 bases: TGCGCCAGCAGCTGGGACAGGACACATGGCTACACCTTC. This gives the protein CASSWDRTHGYTF.

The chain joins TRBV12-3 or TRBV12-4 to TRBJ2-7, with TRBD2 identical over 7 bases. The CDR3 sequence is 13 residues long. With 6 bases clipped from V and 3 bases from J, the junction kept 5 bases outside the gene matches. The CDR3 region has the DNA TGTGCCAGCAGGGGGGGGGGAAACTACGAGCAGTACTTC. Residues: CASRGGGNYEQYF.

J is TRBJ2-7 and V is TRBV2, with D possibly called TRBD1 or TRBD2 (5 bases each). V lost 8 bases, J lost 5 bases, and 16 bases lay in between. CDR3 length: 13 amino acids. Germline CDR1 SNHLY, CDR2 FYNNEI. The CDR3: CASHPMGVDEQYF. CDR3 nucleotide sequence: TGTGCCAGCCACCCTATGGGGGTCGACGAGCAGTACTTC.

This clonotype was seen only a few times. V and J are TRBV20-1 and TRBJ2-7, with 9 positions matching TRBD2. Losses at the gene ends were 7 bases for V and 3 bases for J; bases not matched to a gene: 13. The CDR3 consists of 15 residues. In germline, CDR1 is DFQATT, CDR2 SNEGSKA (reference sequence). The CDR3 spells CSGTPTSGRLYEQYF. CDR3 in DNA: TGCAGTGGTACCCCGACAAGCGGGAGGCTCTACGAGCAGTACTTC.

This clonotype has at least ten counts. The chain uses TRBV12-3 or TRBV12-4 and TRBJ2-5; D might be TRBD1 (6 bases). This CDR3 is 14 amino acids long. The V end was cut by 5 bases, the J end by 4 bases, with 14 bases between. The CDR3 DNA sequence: TGTGCCAGCAGTGCCACATGGGGGCCAGAGACCCAGTACTTC. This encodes CASSATWGPETQYF.

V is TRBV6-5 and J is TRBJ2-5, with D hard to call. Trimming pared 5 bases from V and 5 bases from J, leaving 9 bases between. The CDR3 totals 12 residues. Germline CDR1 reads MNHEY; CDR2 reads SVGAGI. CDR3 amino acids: CASSEIRETQYF. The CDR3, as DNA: TGTGCCAGCAGTGAAATAAGGGAGACCCAGTACTTC.